This TCR beta chain was sequenced in a study of regulatory T cells in long-lasting Graves disease. Time point: newly diagnosed GD, antithyroid drugs for less than 3 months. The TCR library was made from RNA extracted from PBMCs. Study observations and caveats: Thyroid tissue was not studied; only peripheral blood was.

This CDR3 has 11 residues. With 7 bases removed from V and 5 bases from J, the gap between germline ends came to 8 bases. Germline V lookup: CDR1 SEHNR, CDR2 FQNEAQ (reference sequence). This clonotype was found many times. Its target is unknown. Combining iRepertoire HTBI primers with Arm-PCR of CDR3 regions, the authors built TCR beta libraries. TCRdb independently ran MiXCR on the multiplex PCR reads; one entry per CDR3 protein. The sample contains 530,000 or so distinct CDR3 sequences, more than 15% of which appear only once. Another study also made use of these data, one on T cells in Graves' hyperthyroidism and ophthalmopathy.

The genes are TRBV7-9 and TRBJ2-5; D gene uncertain. This receptor was taken from a man younger than 30 with Graves disease. The sample consisted of peripheral blood mononuclear cells (PBMCs), taken at new diagnosis, from a patient treated with antithyroid drugs. The CDR3: CASTTLETQYF. CDR3 nucleotide sequence: TGTGCCAGCACCACTTTGGAGACCCAGTACTTC.